What follows is one TCR beta chain and its context. Germline loops: CDR1 LGHNA, CDR2 YNFKEQ. The CDR3 runs to 15 residues. V was pared by 7 bases and J by 4 bases, with 18 bases between. This entry is derived from a study of beta chain features in type 1 diabetes. The isolated RNA, all of it, was reverse transcribed, so expressed TCRB transcripts were what got sequenced. Sequenced by immunoSEQ multiplex PCR; TCRdb stores in-frame clones only, minus some. Of about 350,000 clones in the sample, around 20% are singletons; the top ten hold around 0.044%. The chain carries TRBV4-2 and TRBJ2-3; tentatively, D is TRBD2 (7 bases). The source is a woman under 30 in good health. Sequenced sample: naive CD4+ T cells from blood. This CDR3 is CASKKMGGAADTQYF. The CDR3 DNA reads TGTGCCAGCAAGAAAATGGGGGGGGCCGCAGATACGCAGTATTTT.